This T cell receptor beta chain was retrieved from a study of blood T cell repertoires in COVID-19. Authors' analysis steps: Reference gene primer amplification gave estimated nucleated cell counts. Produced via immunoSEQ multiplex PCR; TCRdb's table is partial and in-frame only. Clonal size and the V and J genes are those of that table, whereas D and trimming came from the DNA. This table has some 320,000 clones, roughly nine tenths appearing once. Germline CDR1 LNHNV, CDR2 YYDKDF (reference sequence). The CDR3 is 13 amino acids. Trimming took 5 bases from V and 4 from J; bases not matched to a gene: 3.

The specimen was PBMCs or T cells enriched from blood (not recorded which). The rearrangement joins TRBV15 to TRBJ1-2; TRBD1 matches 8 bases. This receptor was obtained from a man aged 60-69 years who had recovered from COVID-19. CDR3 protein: CATSEDRAYGYTF. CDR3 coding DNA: TGTGCCACCAGCGAGGACAGGGCCTATGGCTACACCTTC.